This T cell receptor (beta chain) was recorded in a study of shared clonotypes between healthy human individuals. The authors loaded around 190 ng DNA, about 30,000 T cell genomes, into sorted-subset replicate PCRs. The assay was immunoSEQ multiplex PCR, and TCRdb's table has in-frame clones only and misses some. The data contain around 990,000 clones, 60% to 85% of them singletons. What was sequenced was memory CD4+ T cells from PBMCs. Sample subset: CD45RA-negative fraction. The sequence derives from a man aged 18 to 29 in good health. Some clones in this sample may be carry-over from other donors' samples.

The CDR3 DNA sequence: TGTGCCAGCAGTTTAGTCTCCCGTAATAGCGGGCCCCAGCATTTT. Amino acids: CASSLVSRNSGPQHF. This sequence joins TRBV28 and TRBJ1-5; D gene uncertain. Germline assignment: CDR1 MDHEN and CDR2 SYDVKM. This CDR3 contains 15 residues. V lost 2 bases and J 9 bases, leaving 17 bases between the germline ends.